One sample yielded the 18 T cell receptor beta chains listed below, sequenced in a study of CD8+CD57+ T cells in acquired aplastic anemia. CDR3 and TCR beta VDJ profiling relied on genomic DNA as the template. A single record per CDR3 protein comes from TCRdb applying MiXCR to the reads. The sample lists about 290,000 distinct CDR3 sequences; roughly 53% were seen once. Patients included in sequencing had previously demonstrated CD8+CD57+ cell expansion by flow cytometry. Sequenced sample: sorted CD4+, CD8+, or CD8+CD57+ T cells (not recorded which) from PBMCs. Receptor source: a human donor with aplastic anemia.

Worth noting for this clonotype: The junction departs from germline at one end; a sequencing error may be responsible. The gene calls are TRBV2 and TRBJ2-3; D uncertain. Germline lookup yields CDR1 SNHLY and CDR2 FYNNEI. This CDR3 has 13 amino acids. The CDR3 sequence is CASSGRVFDTQCF. Here the CDR3 DNA reads TGTGCCAGCAGTGGAAGGGTATTTGATACGCAGTGTTTT. The full variable domain, completed using reference TRBV2 and TRBJ2-3, is EPEVTQTPSHQVTQMGQEVILRCVPISNHLYFYWYRQILGQKVEFLVSFYNNEISEKSEIFDDQFSVERPDGSNFTLKIRSTKLEDSAMYFCASSGRVFDTQCFGPGTRLTVL.

V is TRBV15 and J is TRBJ2-7; the match to TRBD1 covers 7 bases. This CDR3 contains 15 residues. Trimming at V came to 5 bases and at J to 3 bases, leaving 10 bases not matched to a gene. CDR1 is LNHNV and CDR2 is YYDKDF in the germline V gene (reference sequence). The CDR3: CATSLRSTGHYEQYF. CDR3 bases: TGTGCCACCAGCTTGCGATCGACAGGGCACTACGAGCAGTACTTC. Drawing the rest from reference TRBV15 and TRBJ2-7, the complete variable domain is DAMVIQNPRYQVTQFGKPVTLSCSQTLNHNVMYWYQQKSSQAPKLLFHYYDKDFNNEADTPDNFQSRRPNTSFCFLDIRSPGLGDTAMYLCATSLRSTGHYEQYFGPGTRLTVT.

This clonotype occurred many times. The chain links TRBV2 to TRBJ2-1; perhaps TRBD2 as D (5 bases). CDR1 SNHLY and CDR2 FYNNEI come from the germline V gene. V lost 5 bases and J lost 9, with 8 bases in between. The CDR3 totals 11 residues. In DNA, the CDR3 is TGTGCCAGCAGTTTCGGGGTTGAGCAGTTCTTC. This translates into CASSFGVEQFF. Drawing the rest from reference TRBV2 and TRBJ2-1, the complete variable domain is EPEVTQTPSHQVTQMGQEVILRCVPISNHLYFYWYRQILGQKVEFLVSFYNNEISEKSEIFDDQFSVERPDGSNFTLKIRSTKLEDSAMYFCASSFGVEQFFGPGTRLTVL.

This clonotype was recorded at least ten times. The rearrangement uses TRBV5-8 and TRBJ2-1, with TRBD2 matching 7 bases. Germline trimming cut 2 bases from V and 0 bases from J; bases unmatched to any gene: 5. The CDR3 is 16 residues long. Germline CDR1 and CDR2: SGHTS and YDEGEE. The CDR3: CASSFKAGPSYNEQFF. The CDR3 nucleotides read TGTGCCAGCAGCTTTAAAGCGGGGCCCTCCTACAATGAGCAGTTCTTC.

This clonotype was seen just once. This chain's CDR3 is CASSLGFGLTGYYEQYF. The CDR3 nucleotides are TGTGCCAGCAGCTTAGGGTTCGGACTGACAGGCTACTACGAGCAGTACTTC. This chain uses TRBV7-9 with TRBJ2-7, with a possible D match to TRBD1 (6 bases). This CDR3 is 17 amino acids long. V lost 1 base and J lost 3, with 19 bases in between. Looked up from germline, CDR1 is SEHNR and CDR2 is FQNEAQ (reference sequence). The whole variable domain, remainder taken from reference TRBV7-9 and TRBJ2-7, is DTGVSQNPRHKITKRGQNVTFRCDPISEHNRLYWYRQTLGQGPEFLTYFQNEAQLEKSRLLSDRFSAERPKGSFSTLEIQRTEQGDSAMYLCASSLGFGLTGYYEQYFGPGTRLTVT.

This chain connects TRBV20-1 to TRBJ1-1; weak D call: TRBD1 (5 bases). Germline CDR1 is DFQATT and CDR2 is SNEGSKA (reference sequence). V was trimmed by 0 bases and J by 1 base, leaving 12 bases between them. The CDR3 length is 15 residues. CDR3 sequence: CSARDAGTGNTEAFF. The DNA for the CDR3 is TGCAGTGCTAGAGATGCGGGGACGGGGAACACTGAAGCTTTCTTT.

The V and J genes are TRBV15 and TRBJ1-1, with D tentatively TRBD1 (6 bases). The V and J ends lost 3 bases and 1 base respectively, with 15 bases between them. The CDR3 spans 16 residues. CDR1 is LNHNV, CDR2 YYDKDF, per germline (reference sequence). The CDR3 DNA sequence: TGTGCCACCAGCAGCTTCTCACAGGGAGGGAACACTGAAGCTTTCTTT. As protein: CATSSFSQGGNTEAFF.

This clonotype was picked up a small number of times. The genes are TRBV15 and TRBJ2-7, with 8 nucleotides matching TRBD1. V lost 2 bases and J lost 4; bases outside the gene matches: 13. The CDR3 extends over 17 amino acids. Looked up from germline, CDR1 is LNHNV and CDR2 is YYDKDF (reference sequence). CDR3 bases: TGTGCCACCAGCAGATACTCTTTGAGGACAGGGAAGTACGAGCAGTACTTC. Its protein product is CATSRYSLRTGKYEQYF. Full variable domain (remainder filled in from reference TRBV15 and TRBJ2-7): DAMVIQNPRYQVTQFGKPVTLSCSQTLNHNVMYWYQQKSSQAPKLLFHYYDKDFNNEADTPDNFQSRRPNTSFCFLDIRSPGLGDTAMYLCATSRYSLRTGKYEQYFGPGTRLTVT.

The chain carries TRBV20-1 and TRBJ1-5; 9 bases are shared with TRBD1. The germline CDR1 and CDR2 sequences are DFQATT and SNEGSKA (reference sequence). This CDR3 has 15 residues. The V gene end was trimmed by 6 bases and the J gene end by 2 bases; junction bases not matched to a gene: 8. The CDR3 here is CSAINRGLGNQPQHF. The CDR3 region has the DNA TGCAGTGCGATAAACAGGGGGCTCGGCAATCAGCCCCAGCATTTT.

V and J are TRBV9 and TRBJ2-5; TRBD1 agrees at 9 bases. Germline trimming cut 4 bases from V and 2 bases from J; bases unmatched to any gene: 9. The V gene's germline CDR1 is SGDLS and CDR2 YYNGEE. The CDR3 sequence is 16 residues long. CDR3 residues: CASSITGGSEQETQYF. CDR3 nucleotide sequence: TGTGCCAGCAGCATAACAGGGGGCTCAGAACAAGAGACCCAGTACTTC.

This chain joins TRBV2 and TRBJ1-6; D possibly corresponds to TRBD1 (5 bases). Per germline, CDR1 SNHLY and CDR2 FYNNEI. The CDR3 is 16 residues long. V lost 8 bases and J 0 bases, leaving 14 bases between the germline ends. CDR3 DNA: TGTGCCAGCCGGGGGGGTCTCAGCTCCTATAATTCACCCCTCCACTTT. This sequence encodes CASRGGLSSYNSPLHF. Together with reference TRBV2 and TRBJ1-6, the CDR3 gives the full variable domain: EPEVTQTPSHQVTQMGQEVILRCVPISNHLYFYWYRQILGQKVEFLVSFYNNEISEKSEIFDDQFSVERPDGSNFTLKIRSTKLEDSAMYFCASRGGLSSYNSPLHFGNGTRLTVT.

The genes are TRBV20-1 and TRBJ1-2; 10 nucleotides line up with TRBD1. This CDR3 is 13 amino acids long. Germline V gene lookup returns CDR1 DFQATT and CDR2 SNEGSKA (reference sequence). V shed 4 bases, J shed 8 bases, and the junction held 7 bases outside the gene matches. The CDR3 here is CSATGQGGGGYTF. The CDR3 DNA reads TGCAGTGCTACTGGACAGGGGGGAGGAGGCTACACCTTC.

The J gene is TRBJ1-4, the V gene TRBV29-1; D gene ambiguous. Germline V gene data show CDR1 as SQVTM and CDR2 as ANQGSEA. Trimming took 5 bases from V and 7 from J, leaving 11 bases between them. This CDR3 has 12 residues. The CDR3 sequence is CSVKAKGEKLFF. In DNA, the CDR3 is TGCAGCGTTAAGGCTAAGGGTGAAAAACTGTTTTTT. Full variable domain (remainder filled in from reference TRBV29-1 and TRBJ1-4): SAVISQKPSRDICQRGTSLTIQCQVDSQVTMMFWYRQQPGQSLTLIATANQGSEATYESGFVIDKFPISRPNLTFSTLTVSNMSPEDSSIYLCSVKAKGEKLFFGSGTQLSVL.

This clonotype was observed a handful of times. The rearrangement joins TRBV7-8 to TRBJ1-1, with D tentatively TRBD1 (6 bases). The CDR3 spans 15 residues. CDR1 and CDR2 from the germline V gene are SGHVS and FQNEAQ. V gave up 4 bases and J gave up 1 base, with 13 bases separating them. DNA for the CDR3: TGTGCCAGCAGCTCCCCAGGGGTAGAGAACACTGAAGCTTTCTTT. The encoded protein is CASSSPGVENTEAFF.

The chain joins TRBV20-1 to TRBJ2-5; 12 positions match TRBD1. Germline V gene sequence: CDR1 DFQATT, CDR2 SNEGSKA (reference sequence). V trimming: 0 bases; J trimming: 4 bases; junction bases outside the gene matches: 6. The CDR3 totals 16 residues. For the CDR3, the DNA is TGCAGTGCTAGAGATCGAGCGGGACAGGGGGCAGAGACCCAGTACTTC. Translation: CSARDRAGQGAETQYF.

This clonotype has at least ten counts. The genes are TRBV20-1 and TRBJ1-5; D gene uncertain. The CDR3 sequence is 13 residues long. Germline loops: CDR1 DFQATT, CDR2 SNEGSKA (reference sequence). Trimming cost V 3 bases and J 2 bases, with 8 bases left between them. The CDR3 sequence is CSASENRNQPQHF. The CDR3 DNA is TGCAGTGCTAGTGAGAATCGCAATCAGCCCCAGCATTTT.

The chain couples TRBV19 to TRBJ1-2; the match to TRBD1 covers 7 bases. The germline V gene encodes CDR1 LNHDA and CDR2 SQIVND (reference sequence). This CDR3 region has 13 residues. V lost 4 bases and J lost 6; bases outside the gene matches: 5. This chain's CDR3 is CASSKDRYDGYTF. As DNA, the CDR3 is TGTGCCAGTAGTAAGGACAGGTATGATGGCTACACCTTC.

The chain joins TRBV11-2 to TRBJ2-7; 7 bases map to TRBD2. This CDR3 has 15 amino acids. CDR1 and CDR2 (germline): SGHAT, FQNNGV. The V gene end was trimmed by 4 bases and the J gene end by 4 bases; junction bases not matched to a gene: 10. In nucleotides, the CDR3 is TGTGCCAGCAGCTCAGCGGGACCATATCTATACGAGCAGTACTTC. Protein: CASSSAGPYLYEQYF. Supplemented by reference TRBV11-2 and TRBJ2-7, the full variable domain reads EAGVAQSPRYKIIEKRQSVAFWCNPISGHATLYWYQQILGQGPKLLIQFQNNGVVDDSQLPKDRFSAERLKGVDSTLKIQPAKLEDSAVYLCASSSAGPYLYEQYFGPGTRLTVT.